This T cell receptor beta chain was profiled in a study of T-cell memory formation after mild COVID-19. This CDR3 contains 14 residues. CDR1 and CDR2 (germline): MNHNS, SASEGT. Trimming shortened V by 1 base and J by 6 bases, and 9 bases separated the two germline ends. Each CDR3 protein gets one entry after TCRdb re-called the 5' RACE reads with MiXCR. The repertoire holds 180,000 or so distinct CDR3 sequences, with 9.5% to 13% as singletons. Study findings and constraints: Clones that shrank (day 15 to 85) were balanced CD4/CD8, whereas later expanders leaned CD4+. Contracting CD4+ clones lay largely in CM and EM, with CD8+ ones residing in EMRA.

This clonotype was counted between two and nine times. Its target is unknown. The clonotype comes from a man aged 18 to 35 who had mild COVID-19 (a few samples of this study predate the infection). Cell type and time point are not known. This rearrangement joins TRBV6-1 to TRBJ2-2; D remains ambiguous. The source material was PBMCs or a T cell subset sorted from them (not recorded which). The CDR3 coding sequence is TGTGCCAGCAGTGAAGTCGGGTGGGCCGGGGAGCTGTTTTTT. Translated: CASSEVGWAGELFF.